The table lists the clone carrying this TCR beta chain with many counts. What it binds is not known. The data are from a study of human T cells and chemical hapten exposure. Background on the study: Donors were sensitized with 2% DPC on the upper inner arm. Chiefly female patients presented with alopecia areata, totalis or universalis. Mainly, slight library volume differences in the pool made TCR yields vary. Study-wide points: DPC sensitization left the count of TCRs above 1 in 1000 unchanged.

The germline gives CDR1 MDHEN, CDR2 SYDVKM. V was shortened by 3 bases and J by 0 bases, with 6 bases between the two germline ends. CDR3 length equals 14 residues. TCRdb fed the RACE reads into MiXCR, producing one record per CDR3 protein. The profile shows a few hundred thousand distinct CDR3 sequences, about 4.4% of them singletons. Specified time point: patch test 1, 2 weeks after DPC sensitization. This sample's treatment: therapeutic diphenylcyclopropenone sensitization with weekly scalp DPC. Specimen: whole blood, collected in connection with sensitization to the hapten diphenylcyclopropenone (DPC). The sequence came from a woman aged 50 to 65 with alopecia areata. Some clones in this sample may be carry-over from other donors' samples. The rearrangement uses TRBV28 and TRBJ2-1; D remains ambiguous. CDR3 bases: TGTGCCAGCAGTTTTGAGAGCTCCTACAATGAGCAGTTCTTC. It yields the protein CASSFESSYNEQFF. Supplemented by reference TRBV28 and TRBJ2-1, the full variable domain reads DVKVTQSSRYLVKRTGEKVFLECVQDMDHENMFWYRQDPGLGLRLIYFSYDVKMKEKGDIPEGYSVSREKKERFSLILESASTNQTSMYLCASSFESSYNEQFFGPGTRLTVL.